The 23 T cell receptor beta chains given below trace back to one sample, sequenced in a study of control samples from healthy donors and cancer patients. Clones were sequenced by immunoSEQ multiplex PCR, and TCRdb holds only the in-frame ones, with some missing. The table records about 170,000 clones, around 91% of them present only once. The sample was blood. The origin of the receptors is a woman in her thirties in good health.

The rearrangement joins TRBV5-1 to TRBJ1-2; D is uncertain. This CDR3 has 15 residues. CDR1 and CDR2 (germline): SGHRS, YFSETQ. Trimming cost V 2 bases and J 1 base, with 12 bases left between them. The CDR3 DNA is TGCGCCAGCAGCTTCCCCGGAGGGTTTAACTATGGCTACACCTTC. Translating gives CASSFPGGFNYGYTF.

The chain employs TRBV25-1 and TRBJ1-3; the D is unclear. This CDR3 has 14 residues. Trimming stripped 6 bases from V and 0 bases from J, with 9 bases between. Germline assignment: CDR1 MGHDK and CDR2 SYGVNS. This CDR3 is CASRSPSSGNTIYF. The CDR3 DNA sequence: TGTGCCAGCAGGAGCCCGAGCTCTGGAAACACCATATATTTT.

The rearrangement joins TRBV27 to TRBJ2-2; the D gene is possibly TRBD2 (6 bases). This CDR3 has 16 residues. From germline, CDR1 is MNHEY and CDR2 SMNVEV (reference sequence). Trimming shortened V by 1 base and J by 1 base, and 10 bases separated the two germline ends. The CDR3 spells CASSLWVRENTGELFF. The CDR3 bases are TGTGCCAGCAGTTTATGGGTGCGGGAGAACACCGGGGAGCTGTTTTTT.

In its sample, this clone was seen a few times. This chain joins TRBV7-8 and TRBJ2-2; D may be TRBD2 (6 bases). V lost 0 bases and J lost 5, with 10 bases in between. Germline CDR1 SGHVS, CDR2 FQNEAQ. The CDR3 loop spans 15 amino acids. The CDR3 here is CASSLAGGATGELFF. In DNA, the CDR3 is TGTGCCAGCAGCTTAGCGGGAGGAGCTACCGGGGAGCTGTTTTTT.

The V gene is TRBV4-2, the J gene TRBJ2-7, with TRBD2 matching 11 bases. After removal of 0 bases from V and 5 bases from J, the junction contained 6 bases not matched to a gene. This CDR3 contains 16 residues. Germline CDR1 reads LGHNA; CDR2 reads YNFKEQ. The CDR3 sequence: CASSQDIGTSGHEQYF. CDR3 coding DNA: TGTGCCAGCAGCCAAGATATCGGGACTAGCGGCCACGAGCAGTACTTC.

This chain joins TRBV2 and TRBJ1-1; possible D gene TRBD1, 5 bases. V lost 3 bases to trimming and J lost 4 bases, with 15 bases between them. This CDR3 has 15 amino acids. From germline, CDR1 is SNHLY and CDR2 FYNNEI. Here the CDR3 reads CASSERRDRGTEAFF. The CDR3 region has the DNA TGTGCCAGCAGTGAGCGGAGGGACCGTGGCACTGAAGCTTTCTTT.

The V call is TRBV12-3 or TRBV12-4, the J call TRBJ1-1, with a weak D call TRBD1 (6 bases). The CDR3 has 13 residues. Trimming stripped 4 bases from V and 5 bases from J, with 11 bases between. The CDR3 nucleotides are TGTGCCAGCAGTTATGAGGGGGGGACTGAAGCTTTCTTT. Residues: CASSYEGGTEAFF.

This sequence joins TRBV6-5 and TRBJ1-3, with D perhaps matching TRBD1 (6 bases). This CDR3 has 15 amino acids. The germline V gene has CDR1 MNHEY and CDR2 SVGAGI. Trimming shortened V by 4 bases and J by 0 bases, and 10 bases separated the two germline ends. CDR3 in amino acids: CASSLGTNSGNTIYF. The DNA for the CDR3 is TGTGCCAGCAGTTTAGGGACAAACTCTGGAAACACCATATATTTT.

J is TRBJ2-3 and V is TRBV27, with 8 bases matching TRBD1. This CDR3 is built from 14 residues. Germline V gives CDR1 MNHEY, CDR2 SMNVEV (reference sequence). J lost 3 bases, V lost 4 bases, and 3 bases had no gene match. CDR3 protein: CASSWTGSTDTQYF. In DNA, the CDR3 is TGTGCCAGCAGTTGGACAGGGTCTACAGATACGCAGTATTTT.

This chain's CDR3 is CASSLGYSPLHF. The CDR3, as DNA: TGTGCCAGCAGTTTAGGGTATTCACCCCTCCACTTT. This rearrangement joins TRBV12-3 or TRBV12-4 to TRBJ1-6; D is unclear. The CDR3 loop spans 12 amino acids. Trimming pared 1 base from V and 8 bases from J, leaving 3 bases between.

The chain joins TRBV18 to TRBJ1-1; no definite D call. This CDR3 spans 14 amino acids. Germline assignment: CDR1 KGHSH and CDR2 LQKENI. V was trimmed by 1 base and J by 4 bases, leaving 10 bases between them. The CDR3 protein is CASSPLLGSTEAFF. CDR3 nucleotides: TGTGCCAGCTCACCACTACTGGGGAGCACTGAAGCTTTCTTT.

CDR3 sequence (DNA): TGTGCCAGCAAGGCGGGACTAGCGGGAGCCTACGAGCAGTACTTC. It yields the protein CASKAGLAGAYEQYF. V gene TRBV25-1 combines with J gene TRBJ2-7; TRBD2 matches at 14 bases. J lost 2 bases, V lost 7 bases, and 4 bases had no gene match. This CDR3 spans 15 amino acids. Germline values: CDR1 MGHDK, CDR2 SYGVNS.

This chain uses TRBV5-1 with TRBJ1-3; the D is unclear. The CDR3 sequence is 16 residues long. Germline CDR1 and CDR2: SGHRS and YFSETQ. V dropped 0 bases and J dropped 0 bases, with 10 bases sitting between them. The CDR3 DNA reads as TGCGCCAGCAGCTTGGCGGAGAGGACCTCTGGAAACACCATATATTTT. This gives the protein CASSLAERTSGNTIYF.

The genes are TRBV30 and TRBJ2-7; 11 bases are a match to TRBD2. Germline CDR1 and CDR2: GTSNPN and SVGIG (reference sequence). V shed 7 bases and J 7 bases; nucleotides not matched to a gene: 6. The CDR3 covers 12 residues. CDR3 amino acids: CALLAGAGEQYF. The CDR3 DNA is TGTGCCTTACTAGCGGGAGCGGGTGAGCAGTACTTC.

Worth noting for this clone: This sample also contains other DNA sequences that code for the same CDR3. The V call is TRBV4-1, the J call TRBJ2-7, with no clear D. Deletions cut 3 bases from V and 6 bases from J, with 6 bases between. This CDR3 is 11 amino acids long. Per the germline V gene, CDR1 is MGHRA and CDR2 is YSYEKL. This CDR3 is CASSQASEQYF. CDR3 in DNA: TGCGCCAGCAGCCAGGCTAGCGAGCAGTACTTC.

The chain recombines TRBV7-3 with TRBJ2-1; TRBD2 aligns across 10 bases. CDR1 is SGHTA and CDR2 is FQGTGA in the germline V gene. The V gene end was trimmed by 4 bases and the J gene end by 0 bases; junction bases not matched to a gene: 12. There are 19 residues in the CDR3. CDR3 sequence (DNA): TGTGCCAGCAGCTCCCGGGGTCCTAGCGGGGGCTACTCCTACAATGAGCAGTTCTTC. Its protein is CASSSRGPSGGYSYNEQFF.

The CDR3, as DNA: TGTGCCATCAGTGAGTTAGTGAATAATTCACCCCTCCACTTT. Protein: CAISELVNNSPLHF. The J gene is TRBJ1-6, the V gene TRBV10-3; no definite D call. CDR1 is ENHRY and CDR2 is SYGVKD in the germline V gene. The germline V and J ends were trimmed by 1 base and 5 bases, with 6 bases remaining between them. The length of the CDR3 is 14 residues.

J is TRBJ2-7 and V is TRBV5-1, with 9 bases aligning to TRBD1. The CDR3 has 14 amino acids. The trim removed 4 bases at V and 3 bases at J, leaving 5 bases unmatched. Germline CDR1 is SGHRS and CDR2 is YFSETQ. As DNA, the CDR3 is TGCGCCAGCAGCCGGACAGGGGACCTCTACGAGCAGTACTTC. Its translation: CASSRTGDLYEQYF.

This clone was observed a handful of times. J is TRBJ1-1 and V is TRBV28; 7 bases agree with TRBD1. In germline, CDR1 is MDHEN, CDR2 SYDVKM. J was trimmed by 4 bases and V by 5 bases; bases with no gene match: 7. The CDR3 is 14 residues long. The CDR3 DNA reads as TGTGCCAGCAGTACGCCTACAGGGGTCACTGAAGCTTTCTTT. Protein sequence: CASSTPTGVTEAFF.

About this clone: The same CDR3 arises from other DNA sequences in this sample as well. The chain uses TRBV5-1 and TRBJ2-3; 8 bases align to TRBD1. Germline CDR1 and CDR2: SGHRS and YFSETQ. The CDR3 contains 14 residues. The V segment lost 2 bases and the J segment 3 bases; nucleotides outside the gene matches: 2. The CDR3 is CASSFGQGTDTQYF. The CDR3, as DNA: TGCGCCAGCAGCTTCGGACAGGGAACAGATACGCAGTATTTT. Combining the CDR3 with reference TRBV5-1 and TRBJ2-3 gives the whole variable domain KAGVTQTPRYLIKTRGQQVTLSCSPISGHRSVSWYQQTPGQGLQFLFEYFSETQRNKGNFPGRFSGRQFSNSRSEMNVSTLELGDSALYLCASSFGQGTDTQYFGPGTRLTVL.

The J gene is TRBJ2-5, the V gene TRBV18; 7 bases map to TRBD2. V was clipped by 1 base and J by 1 base; unmatched bases: 3. The CDR3 is 15 residues long. The germline V gene encodes CDR1 KGHSH and CDR2 LQKENI. This chain's CDR3 is CASSPQGGSQETQYF. CDR3 bases: TGTGCCAGCTCACCACAGGGAGGGAGCCAAGAGACCCAGTACTTC.

This chain joins TRBV6-5 and TRBJ1-2; perhaps TRBD1 as D (5 bases). V was shortened by 11 bases and J by 2 bases, with 9 bases between the two germline ends. Germline lookup yields CDR1 MNHEY and CDR2 SVGAGI. The length of the CDR3 is 11 residues. The CDR3 DNA sequence: TGTGCCGGGACGGAAAACTATGGCTACACCTTC. This gives the protein CAGTENYGYTF.

The V and J genes are TRBV7-3 and TRBJ1-6; 9 nucleotides line up with TRBD1. The CDR3 covers 14 residues. Per the germline V gene, CDR1 is SGHTA and CDR2 is FQGTGA. V shed 4 bases and J 7 bases; nucleotides not matched to a gene: 2. CDR3 in amino acids: CASSYRGQNSPLHF. The CDR3 nucleotides read TGTGCCAGCAGCTACAGGGGGCAGAATTCACCCCTCCACTTT. Complete variable domain (other parts from reference TRBV7-3 and TRBJ1-6): GAGVSQTPSNKVTEKGKYVELRCDPISGHTALYWYRQSLGQGPEFLIYFQGTGAADDSGLPNDRFFAVRPEGSVSTLKIQRTERGDSAVYLCASSYRGQNSPLHFGNGTRLTVT.